This T cell receptor (beta chain) comes out of a study of shared clonotypes between healthy human individuals. Under the authors' procedure: ImmunoSEQ output held junction-only sequences without quality scores, so filtering differed. Using immunoSEQ multiplex PCR, the repertoire was profiled, and TCRdb retains in-frame clones only, with some absent. That table supplies the V and J calls and clone size; D and trimming were determined from the DNA. The profile covers fewer than 600,000 clones, with 75% to 85% appearing a single time and roughly 13% taken by the ten largest. With 2 bases clipped from V and 2 bases from J, the junction kept 4 bases outside the gene matches. The CDR3 runs 15 residues. CDR1 SGHNT and CDR2 YYREEE come from the germline V gene (reference sequence).

The rearrangement joins TRBV5-4 to TRBJ2-7, with 10 bases fitting TRBD2. This TCR came from a woman aged 40 to 49 in good health. Some clones in this sample may be carry-over from other donors' samples. The sequencing sample was made of PBMCs. This CDR3 is CASSFRLAGAYEQYF. CDR3 nucleotides: TGTGCCAGCAGCTTTCGTCTAGCGGGAGCCTACGAGCAGTACTTC.